One and the same sample provided the 4 T cell receptor beta chains below, sequenced in a study of CD8 T cells in Susac syndrome. With random hexamers, reverse transcription was performed on about 0.5 to 1 ug of RNA. TCRdb used MiXCR to reprocess the immunoSEQ multiplex PCR reads, holding one entry per CDR3 protein. The table includes around 80,000 distinct CDR3 sequences, approximately 93% detected once. The sequenced sample was CD8+ T cells from PBMCs. These receptor sequences come from a human donor with Susac syndrome.

This CDR3 is CASSFSGGAEEQYF. The CDR3 DNA reads TGTGCCAGCAGCTTTAGCGGGGGGGCGGAAGAGCAGTACTTC. The V gene is TRBV11-2, the J gene TRBJ2-7; 11 nucleotides line up with TRBD2. The CDR3 spans 14 residues. Per the germline V gene, CDR1 is SGHAT and CDR2 is FQNNGV. Trimming cost V 3 bases and J 7 bases; bases outside gene matches: 5.

This sequence joins TRBV19 and TRBJ1-1; D is unresolved. The V gene lost 7 bases and the J gene lost 0 bases, with 3 bases spanning the gap. The length of the CDR3 is 11 residues. Looked up from germline, CDR1 is LNHDA and CDR2 is SQIVND (reference sequence). The chain's CDR3 is CASKLNTEAFF. For the CDR3, the DNA is TGTGCCAGTAAATTGAACACTGAAGCTTTCTTT.

The V and J genes are TRBV2 and TRBJ2-7; the D call may be TRBD1 or TRBD2 (5 bases each). The CDR3 consists of 12 residues. Trimming pared 6 bases from V and 9 bases from J, leaving 15 bases between. The V gene's germline CDR1 is SNHLY and CDR2 FYNNEI. The DNA for the CDR3 is TGTGCCAGCAGGGAGAGGGTAGGGGTGCAGTACTTC. It specifies CASRERVGVQYF.

The chain has TRBV7-9 and TRBJ1-4; D is undetermined. V lost 8 bases to trimming and J lost 4 bases, with 11 bases between them. The CDR3 is 13 amino acids. Germline V lookup: CDR1 SEHNR, CDR2 FQNEAQ (reference sequence). The CDR3 nucleotides read TGTGCCAGCCTCGGAGGGCTTAATGAAAAACTGTTTTTT. Translation: CASLGGLNEKLFF.